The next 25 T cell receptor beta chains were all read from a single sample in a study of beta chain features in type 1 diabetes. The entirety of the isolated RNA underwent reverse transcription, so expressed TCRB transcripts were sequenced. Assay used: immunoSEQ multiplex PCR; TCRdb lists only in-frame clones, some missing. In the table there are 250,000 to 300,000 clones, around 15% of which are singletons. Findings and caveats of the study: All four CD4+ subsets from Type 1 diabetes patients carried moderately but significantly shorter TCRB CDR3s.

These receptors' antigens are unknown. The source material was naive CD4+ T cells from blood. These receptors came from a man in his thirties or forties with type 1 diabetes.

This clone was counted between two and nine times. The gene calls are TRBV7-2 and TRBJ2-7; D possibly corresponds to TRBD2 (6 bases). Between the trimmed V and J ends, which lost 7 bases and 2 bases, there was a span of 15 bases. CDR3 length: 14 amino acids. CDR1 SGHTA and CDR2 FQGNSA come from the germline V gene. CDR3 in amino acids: CASTTRDLAYEQYF. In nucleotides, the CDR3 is TGTGCCAGCACCACCCGGGACTTAGCCTACGAGCAGTACTTC.

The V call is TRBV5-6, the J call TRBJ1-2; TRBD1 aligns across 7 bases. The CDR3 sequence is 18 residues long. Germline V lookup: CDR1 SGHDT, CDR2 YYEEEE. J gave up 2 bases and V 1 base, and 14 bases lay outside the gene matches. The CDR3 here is CASSLYERTGALNYGYTF. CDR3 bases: TGTGCCAGCAGCTTGTACGAAAGGACAGGAGCATTAAACTATGGCTACACCTTC. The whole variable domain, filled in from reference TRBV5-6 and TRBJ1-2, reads DAGVTQSPTHLIKTRGQQVTLRCSPKSGHDTVSWYQQALGQGPQFIFQYYEEEERQRGNFPDRFSGHQFPNYSSELNVNALLLGDSALYLCASSLYERTGALNYGYTFGSGTRLTVV.

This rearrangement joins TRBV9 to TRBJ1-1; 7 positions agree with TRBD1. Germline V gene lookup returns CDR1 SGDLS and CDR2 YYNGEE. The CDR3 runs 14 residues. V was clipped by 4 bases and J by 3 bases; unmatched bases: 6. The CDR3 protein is CASSPRTGHTEAFF. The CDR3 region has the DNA TGTGCCAGCAGCCCCCGGACAGGACACACTGAAGCTTTCTTT.

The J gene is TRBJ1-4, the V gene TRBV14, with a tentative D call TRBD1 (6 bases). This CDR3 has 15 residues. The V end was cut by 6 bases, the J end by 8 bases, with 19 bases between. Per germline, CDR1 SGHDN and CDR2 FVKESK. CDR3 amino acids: CASRTLTGFGEKLFF. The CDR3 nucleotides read TGTGCCAGCAGGACACTGACAGGCTTCGGGGAAAAACTGTTTTTT.

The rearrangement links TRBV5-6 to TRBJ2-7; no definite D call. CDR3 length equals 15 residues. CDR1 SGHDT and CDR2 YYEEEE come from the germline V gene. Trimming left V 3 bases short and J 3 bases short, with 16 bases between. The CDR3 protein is CASSYRFGQVYEQYF. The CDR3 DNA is TGTGCCAGCAGCTACCGCTTTGGGCAGGTCTACGAGCAGTACTTC.

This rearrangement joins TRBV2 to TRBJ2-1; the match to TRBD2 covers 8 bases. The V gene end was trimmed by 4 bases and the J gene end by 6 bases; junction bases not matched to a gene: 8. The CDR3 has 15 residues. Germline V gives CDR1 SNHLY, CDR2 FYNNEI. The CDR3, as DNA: TGTGCCAGCAGTGTTGAGAGCGGGAGTTCCAATGAGCAGTTCTTC. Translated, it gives CASSVESGSSNEQFF.

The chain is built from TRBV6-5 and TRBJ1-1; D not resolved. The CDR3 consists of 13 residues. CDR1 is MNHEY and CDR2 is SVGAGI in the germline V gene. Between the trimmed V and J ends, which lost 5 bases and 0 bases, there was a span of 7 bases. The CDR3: CASSPLMNTEAFF. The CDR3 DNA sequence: TGTGCCAGCAGTCCTCTAATGAACACTGAAGCTTTCTTT.

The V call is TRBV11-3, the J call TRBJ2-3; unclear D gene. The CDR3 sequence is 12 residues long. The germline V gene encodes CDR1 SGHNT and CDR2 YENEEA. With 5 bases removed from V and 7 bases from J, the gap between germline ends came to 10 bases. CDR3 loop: CASSPNGNTQYF. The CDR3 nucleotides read TGTGCCAGCAGCCCCAACGGTAATACGCAGTATTTT.

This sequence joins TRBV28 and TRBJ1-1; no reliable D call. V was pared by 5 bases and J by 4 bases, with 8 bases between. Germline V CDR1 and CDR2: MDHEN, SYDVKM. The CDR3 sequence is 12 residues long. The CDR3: CASSPRSTEAFF. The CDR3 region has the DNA TGTGCCAGCAGTCCGCGGAGCACTGAAGCTTTCTTT.

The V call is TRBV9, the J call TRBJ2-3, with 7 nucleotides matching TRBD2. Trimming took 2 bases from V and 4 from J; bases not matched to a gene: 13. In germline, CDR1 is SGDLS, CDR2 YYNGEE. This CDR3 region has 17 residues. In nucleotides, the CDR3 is TGTGCCAGCAGCGTTAGTTTTAGGCGGGAGTCGGCAGATACGCAGTATTTT. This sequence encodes CASSVSFRRESADTQYF.

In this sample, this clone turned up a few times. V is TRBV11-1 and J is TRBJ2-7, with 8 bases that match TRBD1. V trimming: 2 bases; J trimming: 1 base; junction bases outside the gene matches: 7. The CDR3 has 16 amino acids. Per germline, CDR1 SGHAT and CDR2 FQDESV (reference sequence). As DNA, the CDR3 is TGTGCCAGCAGCTTACGCAGGGGGCTTCGGTCCTACGAGCAGTACTTC. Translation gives CASSLRRGLRSYEQYF.

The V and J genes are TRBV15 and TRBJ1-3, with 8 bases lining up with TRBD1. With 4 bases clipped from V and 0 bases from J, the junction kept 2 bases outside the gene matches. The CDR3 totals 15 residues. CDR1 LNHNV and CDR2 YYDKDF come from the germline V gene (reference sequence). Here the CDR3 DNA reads TGTGCCACCAGCAAAGGACAGGGCTCTGGAAACACCATATATTTT. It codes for CATSKGQGSGNTIYF.

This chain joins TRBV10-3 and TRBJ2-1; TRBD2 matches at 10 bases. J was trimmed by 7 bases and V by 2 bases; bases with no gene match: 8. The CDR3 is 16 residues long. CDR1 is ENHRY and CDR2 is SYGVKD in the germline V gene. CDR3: CAISEASGSWMNEQFF. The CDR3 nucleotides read TGTGCCATCAGTGAGGCTAGCGGGAGTTGGATGAATGAGCAGTTCTTC.

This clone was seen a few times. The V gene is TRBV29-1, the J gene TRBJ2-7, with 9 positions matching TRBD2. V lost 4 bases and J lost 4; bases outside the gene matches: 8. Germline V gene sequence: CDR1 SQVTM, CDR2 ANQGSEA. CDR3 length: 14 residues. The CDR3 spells CSVVKVAGVYEQYF. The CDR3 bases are TGCAGCGTTGTTAAGGTAGCGGGAGTTTACGAGCAGTACTTC.

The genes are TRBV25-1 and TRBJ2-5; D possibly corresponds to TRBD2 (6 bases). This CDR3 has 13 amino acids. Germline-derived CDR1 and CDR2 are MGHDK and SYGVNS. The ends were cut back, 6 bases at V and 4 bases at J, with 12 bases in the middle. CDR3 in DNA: TGTGCCAGCAGCCGGGGGTTGAGAGAGACCCAGTACTTC. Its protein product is CASSRGLRETQYF. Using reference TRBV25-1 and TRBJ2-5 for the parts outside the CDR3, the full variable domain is EADIYQTPRYLVIGTGKKITLECSQTMGHDKMYWYQQDPGMELHLIHYSYGVNSTEKGDLSSESTVSRIRTEHFPLTLESARPSHTSQYLCASSRGLRETQYFGPGTRLLVL.

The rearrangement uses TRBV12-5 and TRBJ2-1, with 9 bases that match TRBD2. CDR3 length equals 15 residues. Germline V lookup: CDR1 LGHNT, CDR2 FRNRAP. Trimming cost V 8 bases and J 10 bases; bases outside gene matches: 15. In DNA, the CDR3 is TGTGCTAGTCAACCGGGACTAGCCTCCTACAGGGAGCAGTTCTTC. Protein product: CASQPGLASYREQFF.

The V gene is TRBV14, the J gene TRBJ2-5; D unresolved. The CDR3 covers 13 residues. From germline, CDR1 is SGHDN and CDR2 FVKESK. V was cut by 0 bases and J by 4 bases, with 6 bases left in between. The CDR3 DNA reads TGTGCCAGCAGCCAAGACGCCAGAGAGACCCAGTACTTC. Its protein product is CASSQDARETQYF.

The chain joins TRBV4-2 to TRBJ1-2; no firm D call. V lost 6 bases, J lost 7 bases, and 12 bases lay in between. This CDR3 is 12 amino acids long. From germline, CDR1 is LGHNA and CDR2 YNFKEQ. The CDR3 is CASRSPRAGYTF. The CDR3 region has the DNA TGTGCCAGCAGGTCCCCCCGAGCTGGCTACACCTTC.

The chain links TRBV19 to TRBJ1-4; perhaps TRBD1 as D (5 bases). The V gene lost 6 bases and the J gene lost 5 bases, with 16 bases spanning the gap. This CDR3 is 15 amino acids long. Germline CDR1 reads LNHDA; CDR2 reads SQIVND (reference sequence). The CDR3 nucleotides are TGTGCCAGTAGAACAGGATTAAATGAGAATGAAAAACTGTTTTTT. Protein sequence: CASRTGLNENEKLFF.

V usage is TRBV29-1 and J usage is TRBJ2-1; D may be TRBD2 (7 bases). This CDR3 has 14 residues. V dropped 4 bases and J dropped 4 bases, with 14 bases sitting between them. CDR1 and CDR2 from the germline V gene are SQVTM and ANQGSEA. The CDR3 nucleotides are TGCAGCGTTGCCGGGGGAGGGGGATACAATGAGCAGTTCTTC. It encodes CSVAGGGGYNEQFF.

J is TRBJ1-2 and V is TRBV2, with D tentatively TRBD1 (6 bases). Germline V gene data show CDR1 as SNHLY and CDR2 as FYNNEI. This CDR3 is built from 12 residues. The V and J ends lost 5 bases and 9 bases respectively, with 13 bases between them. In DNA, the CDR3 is TGTGCCAGCAGTACCGCACAGGGCAGCTACACCTTC. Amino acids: CASSTAQGSYTF.

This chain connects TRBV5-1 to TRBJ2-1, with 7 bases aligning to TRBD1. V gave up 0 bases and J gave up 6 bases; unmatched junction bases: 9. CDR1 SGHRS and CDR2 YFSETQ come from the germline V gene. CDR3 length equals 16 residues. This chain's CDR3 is CASSLVLGGAGNEQFF. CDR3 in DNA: TGCGCCAGCAGCTTGGTTTTAGGGGGCGCGGGCAATGAGCAGTTCTTC.

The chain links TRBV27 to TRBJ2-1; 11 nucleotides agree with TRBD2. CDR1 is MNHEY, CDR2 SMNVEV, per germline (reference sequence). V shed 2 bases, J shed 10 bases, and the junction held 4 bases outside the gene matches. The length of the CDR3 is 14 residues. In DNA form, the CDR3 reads TGTGCCAGCAGTTTAACTAGCGGGAGTGACGAGCAGTTCTTC. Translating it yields CASSLTSGSDEQFF.

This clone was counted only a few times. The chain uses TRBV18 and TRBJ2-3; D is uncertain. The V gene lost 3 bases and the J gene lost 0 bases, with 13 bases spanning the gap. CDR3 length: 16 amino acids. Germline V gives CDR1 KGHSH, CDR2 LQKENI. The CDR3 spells CASSPPEVASTDTQYF. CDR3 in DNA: TGTGCCAGCTCACCGCCCGAAGTAGCTAGCACAGATACGCAGTATTTT.

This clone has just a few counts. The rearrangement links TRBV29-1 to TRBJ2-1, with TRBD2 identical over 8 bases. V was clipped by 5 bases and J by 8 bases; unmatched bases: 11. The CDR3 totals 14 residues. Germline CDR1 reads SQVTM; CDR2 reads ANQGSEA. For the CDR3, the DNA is TGCAGCGTTTTATCTAGCGGGCCTGCATATGAGCAGTTCTTC. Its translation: CSVLSSGPAYEQFF.